The next 21 T cell receptor beta chains were all read from a single sample in a study of OX40 agonist ivuxolimab in advanced cancers. Assay used: immunoSEQ multiplex PCR; TCRdb lists only in-frame clones, some missing. The profile shows around 60,000 clones, 70% to 90% of them singletons. The sequences come from CD4+ or CD8+ T cells sorted from blood, collected in a trial of the OX40 agonist ivuxolimab. The receptor source for this set is an adult with an advanced solid tumor such as melanoma, head and neck, liver or kidney cancer.

This chain's CDR3 is CAWADRGRETQYF. The DNA for the CDR3 is TGTGCCTGGGCGGACAGGGGGCGTGAGACCCAGTACTTC. V gene TRBV30 combines with J gene TRBJ2-5; 11 bases line up with TRBD1. V shed 5 bases and J 5 bases; nucleotides not matched to a gene: 4. The CDR3 loop spans 13 amino acids. Germline V CDR1 and CDR2: GTSNPN, SVGIG (reference sequence).

The count of this clone is one. The rearrangement uses TRBV6-6 and TRBJ2-4; D unclear. This CDR3 has 14 amino acids. The germline CDR1 and CDR2 sequences are MNHNY and SVGAGI (reference sequence). With 0 bases removed from V and 4 bases from J, the gap between germline ends came to 7 bases. The chain's CDR3 is CASSYSDGKNIQYF. In DNA, the CDR3 is TGTGCCAGCAGTTACTCGGACGGAAAAAACATTCAGTACTTC.

This chain joins TRBV18 and TRBJ2-7; D uncertain. Germline assignment: CDR1 KGHSH and CDR2 LQKENI. The CDR3 is 11 amino acids. The V end lost 3 bases, the J end lost 2 bases, and 2 bases lay between the germline ends. The CDR3 protein is CASSPAYEQYF. The CDR3 DNA reads TGTGCCAGCTCACCCGCCTACGAGCAGTACTTC.

The chain combines TRBV7-3 with TRBJ2-5; 7 positions match TRBD2. This CDR3 has 17 amino acids. Per the germline V gene, CDR1 is SGHTA and CDR2 is FQGTGA. V lost 1 base, J lost 5 bases, and 13 bases stayed unmatched. CDR3 loop: CASSLIAGLGIRETQYF. The CDR3 nucleotides read TGTGCCAGCAGCTTAATCGCCGGACTAGGGATCCGGGAGACCCAGTACTTC.

The chain joins TRBV9 to TRBJ1-1; D is unresolved. The CDR3 extends over 14 amino acids. The V and J ends lost 3 bases and 1 base respectively, with 10 bases between them. Germline V gives CDR1 SGDLS, CDR2 YYNGEE. CDR3 loop: CASSGYSGNTEAFF. CDR3 DNA sequence: TGTGCCAGCAGCGGCTATTCAGGGAACACTGAAGCTTTCTTT.

The J gene is TRBJ1-5, the V gene TRBV11-3, with D uncertain. The CDR3 spans 14 residues. The germline gives CDR1 SGHNT, CDR2 YENEEA. Deletions cut 0 bases from V and 3 bases from J, with 6 bases between. CDR3 bases: TGTGCCAGCAGCTTAGAAGGCTCCAATCAGCCCCAGCATTTT. As protein: CASSLEGSNQPQHF. Combining the CDR3 with reference TRBV11-3 and TRBJ1-5 gives the whole variable domain EAGVVQSPRYKIIEKKQPVAFWCNPISGHNTLYWYLQNLGQGPELLIRYENEEAVDDSQLPKDRFSAERLKGVDSTLKIQPAELGDSAVYLCASSLEGSNQPQHFGDGTRLSIL.

The chain is built from TRBV5-1 and TRBJ2-5; tentative D call: TRBD1 (6 bases). Looked up from germline, CDR1 is SGHRS and CDR2 is YFSETQ. The CDR3 spans 13 residues. Trimming removed 4 bases from V and 3 bases from J, with 10 bases in between. The CDR3 DNA reads TGCGCCAGCAGCCCCACAGGGAAAGAGACCCAGTACTTC. Protein: CASSPTGKETQYF.

The rearrangement uses TRBV29-1 and TRBJ2-7, with D possibly being TRBD2 (6 bases). The CDR3 has 13 residues. V was clipped by 4 bases and J by 2 bases, with 12 bases between them. Looked up from germline, CDR1 is SQVTM and CDR2 is ANQGSEA. CDR3 in amino acids: CSVGYRGTYEQYF. CDR3 DNA: TGCAGCGTTGGCTATCGGGGGACCTACGAGCAGTACTTC.

The chain employs TRBV5-1 and TRBJ1-4, with D possibly matching TRBD1 (6 bases). Trimming took off 1 base at V and 6 bases at J, with 10 bases between the two ends. Germline CDR1 reads SGHRS; CDR2 reads YFSETQ. The CDR3 has 14 amino acids. The CDR3 DNA is TGCGCCAGCAGCTTGCGGGGGGCGGATGAAAAACTGTTTTTT. Amino acid sequence: CASSLRGADEKLFF. Complete variable domain (other parts from reference TRBV5-1 and TRBJ1-4): KAGVTQTPRYLIKTRGQQVTLSCSPISGHRSVSWYQQTPGQGLQFLFEYFSETQRNKGNFPGRFSGRQFSNSRSEMNVSTLELGDSALYLCASSLRGADEKLFFGSGTQLSVL.

The chain uses TRBV4-1 and TRBJ2-5; 7 nucleotides match TRBD1. The length of the CDR3 is 17 residues. In germline, CDR1 is MGHRA, CDR2 YSYEKL. The V segment lost 2 bases and the J segment 7 bases; nucleotides outside the gene matches: 16. CDR3 amino acids: CASSQHQTGKGEGTQYF. CDR3 sequence (DNA): TGCGCCAGCAGCCAACATCAGACAGGGAAAGGGGAAGGGACCCAGTACTTC.

The chain links TRBV4-2 to TRBJ1-3; D is ambiguous. Germline-derived CDR1 and CDR2 are LGHNA and YNFKEQ. This CDR3 spans 14 amino acids. Trimming stripped 0 bases from V and 0 bases from J, with 3 bases between. The CDR3 here is CASSQEGSGNTIYF. CDR3 nucleotides: TGTGCCAGCAGCCAAGAAGGCTCTGGAAACACCATATATTTT.

This chain links TRBV7-9 with TRBJ1-5; TRBD1 might be the D (6 bases). The ends were cut back, 2 bases at V and 6 bases at J, with 14 bases in the middle. The germline CDR1 and CDR2 sequences are SEHNR and FQNEAQ (reference sequence). The CDR3 sequence is 15 residues long. CDR3 sequence reads: CASSLHRVGFQPQHF. The CDR3 DNA reads as TGTGCCAGCAGCTTACACAGGGTAGGATTTCAGCCCCAGCATTTT.

This clone was counted between two and nine times. CDR3 sequence reads: CASSFMRDTEAFF. The CDR3 DNA sequence: TGCGCCAGCAGCTTCATGAGGGACACTGAAGCTTTCTTT. V usage is TRBV5-1 and J usage is TRBJ1-1; unclear D gene. CDR1 is SGHRS and CDR2 is YFSETQ in the germline V gene. The V end lost 2 bases, the J end lost 3 bases, and 8 bases lay between the germline ends. This CDR3 is 13 amino acids long.

The CDR3: CASSPRQNNEQFF. The CDR3 DNA sequence: TGTGCCAGCTCACCGAGGCAGAACAATGAGCAGTTCTTC. The V call is TRBV18, the J call TRBJ2-1; D is unresolved. The length of the CDR3 is 13 residues. Germline lookup yields CDR1 KGHSH and CDR2 LQKENI. V lost 3 bases and J lost 5, with 8 bases in between.

With respect to this clone: The sample holds other DNA sequences that translate to the same CDR3. The chain joins TRBV11-2 to TRBJ1-5, with D hard to call. Trimming took off 2 bases at V and 6 bases at J, with 8 bases between the two ends. Per germline, CDR1 SGHAT and CDR2 FQNNGV. This CDR3 contains 13 residues. CDR3 in DNA: TGTGCCAGCAGCTTAACGGAGGTTCAGCCCCAGCATTTT. It translates to CASSLTEVQPQHF.

The J gene is TRBJ2-1, the V gene TRBV5-1; 14 bases are shared with TRBD2. This CDR3 has 15 amino acids. The V segment lost 8 bases and the J segment 1 base; nucleotides outside the gene matches: 2. The germline V gene encodes CDR1 SGHRS and CDR2 YFSETQ. The CDR3 DNA reads as TGCGCCAGGAGACTAGCGGGAGGGTCCTACAATGAGCAGTTCTTC. This gives the protein CARRLAGGSYNEQFF.

This sequence joins TRBV5-6 and TRBJ2-2, with D possibly being TRBD2 (6 bases). This CDR3 contains 15 residues. The germline CDR1 and CDR2 sequences are SGHDT and YYEEEE. Between the trimmed V and J ends, which lost 2 bases and 0 bases, there was a span of 8 bases. The CDR3 sequence: CASSLSGANTGELFF. DNA of the CDR3: TGTGCCAGCAGCTTATCGGGGGCGAACACCGGGGAGCTGTTTTTT.

This chain connects TRBV2 to TRBJ1-3; 7 nucleotides match TRBD1. The V gene end was trimmed by 6 bases and the J gene end by 2 bases; junction bases not matched to a gene: 4. The CDR3 extends over 14 amino acids. Looked up from germline, CDR1 is SNHLY and CDR2 is FYNNEI. CDR3 protein: CASRDRHAGNTIYF. CDR3 nucleotide sequence: TGTGCCAGCAGGGACAGGCATGCTGGAAACACCATATATTTT.

In this sample, this clone turned up a few times. This chain uses TRBV29-1 with TRBJ2-3, with TRBD2 as a possible D gene (6 bases). The V end was cut by 7 bases, the J end by 1 base, with 12 bases between. CDR3 length equals 13 residues. CDR1 SQVTM and CDR2 ANQGSEA come from the germline V gene. CDR3: CSALGGGTDTQYF. The CDR3 region has the DNA TGCAGCGCTTTGGGCGGGGGCACAGATACGCAGTATTTT.

The rearrangement uses TRBV7-2 and TRBJ2-1; 9 bases are a match to TRBD1. J lost 8 bases, V lost 5 bases, and 13 bases had no gene match. The CDR3 has 16 amino acids. Per the germline V gene, CDR1 is SGHTA and CDR2 is FQGNSA. In DNA form, the CDR3 reads TGTGCCAGCAGCCTGCCCGGGACAGGGAGTACACATGAGCAGTTCTTC. It specifies CASSLPGTGSTHEQFF.

V usage is TRBV18 and J usage is TRBJ2-3; the D gene is possibly TRBD2 (5 bases). The CDR3 is 16 residues long. Trimming shortened V by 1 base and J by 0 bases, and 11 bases separated the two germline ends. Per germline, CDR1 KGHSH and CDR2 LQKENI. The CDR3 region is CASSPRGLRSTDTQYF. Written as DNA, the CDR3 is TGTGCCAGCTCACCACGAGGACTGCGAAGCACAGATACGCAGTATTTT. The full variable domain, completed using reference TRBV18 and TRBJ2-3, is NAGVMQNPRHLVRRRGQEARLRCSPMKGHSHVYWYRQLPEEGLKFMVYLQKENIIDESGMPKERFSAEFPKEGPSILRIQQVVRGDSAAYFCASSPRGLRSTDTQYFGPGTRLTVL.